The present entry profiles one T cell receptor beta chain with its context. Sequencing was performed with immunoSEQ multiplex PCR; in TCRdb, only in-frame clones are kept and a portion is missing. The sample includes about 62,000 clones, roughly two thirds of them seen just once. Individuals drawn from 24 US areas were about 18 to 89 years old. Categorization into cohorts depended on clinical history that participants reported. Within 2 weeks of study entry, exposed participants had contacted a PCR-confirmed or clinician-diagnosed COVID-19 case. This specimen comes from a study of blood T cell repertoires in COVID-19. Overall study context: The cDNA or gDNA used as material had been derived from T cells, B-cell-depleted T cells, or PBMCs.

CDR3 length equals 16 residues. The J segment lost 6 bases and the V segment lost 2 bases, leaving 9 bases of the junction unmatched. Per germline, CDR1 LNHNV and CDR2 YYDKDF (reference sequence). The sequencing input was PBMCs or T cells enriched from blood (not recorded which). The sequence derives from a woman aged 55-70 years who had been exposed to COVID-19. This chain connects TRBV15 to TRBJ2-1; 8 bases line up with TRBD1. CDR3 nucleotide sequence: TGTGCCACCAGCAGATCCGGGACAGGCGTTGTCAATGAGCAGTTCTTC. This encodes CATSRSGTGVVNEQFF.